This TCR beta chain was found in a study of beta chain features in type 1 diabetes. Notes on the study in general: Type 1 diabetes patients had moderately but significantly shorter TCRB CDR3s in all four CD4+ subsets. The naive, central memory and Treg TCRB repertoires of patients appeared to be more similar to one another than those of healthy donors. Fewer junction insertions and more nucleotide deletions appeared in type 1 diabetes patients.

A remark on this clone: Its antigen remains unidentified.

V shed 2 bases, J shed 2 bases, and the junction held 6 bases outside the gene matches. CDR1 and CDR2 (germline): LGHNA, YSLEER. The CDR3 consists of 16 residues. Expressed TCRB transcripts got sequenced, as all isolated RNA was reverse transcribed. Assay used: immunoSEQ multiplex PCR; TCRdb lists only in-frame clones, some missing. The table records about 160,000 clones, around 8% of them present only once. The receptor comes from a woman aged 40 to 49 with type 1 diabetes. The gene calls are TRBV4-3 and TRBJ1-2; 9 nucleotides align to TRBD1. The sample taken for sequencing was central memory CD4+ T cells from blood. The CDR3 is CASSQFDRGGNYGYTF. The CDR3 DNA follows: TGCGCCAGCAGCCAATTCGACAGGGGGGGAAACTATGGCTACACCTTC.